This passage covers 16 T cell receptor beta chains from one sample sequenced in a study of blood T cells in healthy people across ages. It was with a sample-barcoded 5' primer and a J-beta primer mix that a second PCR of roughly 7 to 12 cycles was run. Using its own MiXCR run on the 5' RACE reads, TCRdb lists one record per CDR3 protein. This sample yields about 570,000 distinct CDR3 sequences, of which 27% are seen a single time; around 18% belongs to the top ten. The specimen sequenced was blood. These receptors all stem from a woman aged 70-85 years in good health.

This clonotype turned up a few times. The chain is built from TRBV15 and TRBJ2-1; tentatively, D is TRBD2 (7 bases). Deletions cut 0 bases from V and 7 bases from J, with 16 bases between. The CDR3 totals 16 residues. CDR1 and CDR2 from the germline V gene are LNHNV and YYDKDF (reference sequence). CDR3 region: CATSRDPDGGRNEQFF. In DNA form, the CDR3 reads TGTGCCACCAGCAGAGATCCGGACGGGGGGCGTAATGAGCAGTTCTTC.

The chain joins TRBV27 to TRBJ2-1, with D possibly being TRBD1 (5 bases). The CDR3 is made up of 12 amino acids. Germline V gene sequence: CDR1 MNHEY, CDR2 SMNVEV (reference sequence). V lost 2 bases, J lost 8 bases, and 7 bases lay in between. As DNA, the CDR3 is TGTGCCAGCAGTTTAAAGGGGCATGAGCAGTTCTTC. Translating gives CASSLKGHEQFF.

This clonotype has more than one count but fewer than ten. The rearrangement joins TRBV6-6 to TRBJ2-4; D could derive from TRBD1 or TRBD2 (6 bases each). Germline V gene lookup returns CDR1 MNHNY and CDR2 SVGAGI (reference sequence). The CDR3 is 17 residues long. V shed 0 bases and J shed 1 base, with 13 bases lying between them. The CDR3 DNA reads TGTGCCAGCAGTTACTCGACGGGGGCTTCGGCCAAAAACATTCAGTACTTC. The encoded protein is CASSYSTGASAKNIQYF.

This chain joins TRBV7-7 and TRBJ2-3; the D gene is possibly TRBD1 (6 bases). The CDR3 is 13 amino acids. Trimming took off 5 bases at V and 6 bases at J, with 12 bases between the two ends. CDR1 is SSHAT and CDR2 is FNYEAQ in the germline V gene (reference sequence). Here the CDR3 DNA reads TGTGCCAGCAGCAGACAGGATTTGGATACGCAGTATTTT. Translated, it gives CASSRQDLDTQYF.

This sequence joins TRBV7-9 and TRBJ2-5; 12 bases are shared with TRBD2. The J call may be wrong; the DNA end is better matched by TRBJ2-1. CDR1 is SEHNR and CDR2 is FQNEAQ in the germline V gene (reference sequence). The CDR3 sequence is 16 residues long. The CDR3 nucleotides are TGTGCCAGCAGCTTTTCCCGACTAGCGGGAGACCATGAGCAGTTCTTC. Translation gives CASSFSRLAGDHEQFF.

This chain uses TRBV29-1 with TRBJ1-2; D remains unclear. This CDR3 comprises 17 residues. CDR1 and CDR2 (germline): SQVTM, ANQGSEA. V was pared by 3 bases and J by 6 bases, with 26 bases between. DNA for the CDR3: TGCAGCGTTGACGAATCCCAAGGGCTAGGTGTCGGTCATGGCTACACCTTC. This encodes CSVDESQGLGVGHGYTF.

Points on this clonotype: Here the CDR3 omits its conserved ending phenylalanine or tryptophan, so a read error is the likely source. The V call is TRBV4-3, the J call TRBJ2-1; D unresolved. The V gene lost 0 bases and the J gene lost 9 bases, with 9 bases spanning the gap. The CDR3 has 13 residues. CDR1 is LGHNA and CDR2 is YSLEER in the germline V gene. Here the CDR3 DNA reads TGCGCCAGCAGCCAAGACCGTAGGTTTGAGCAGTTCATC. Protein product: CASSQDRRFEQFI.

This clonotype turned up a few times. The chain carries TRBV3-1 and TRBJ1-4; no clear D. V lost 0 bases and J lost 8, with 13 bases in between. The CDR3 sequence is 15 residues long. Germline lookup yields CDR1 LGHDT and CDR2 YNNKEL (reference sequence). This CDR3 reads CASSQEGLPVEKLFF. The DNA for the CDR3 is TGTGCCAGCAGCCAAGAGGGCCTCCCTGTGGAAAAACTGTTTTTT. The variable domain in full, completed from reference TRBV3-1 and TRBJ1-4, reads DTAVSQTPKYLVTQMGNDKSIKCEQNLGHDTMYWYKQDSKKFLKIMFSYNNKELIINETVPNRFSPKSPDKAHLNLHINSLELGDSAVYFCASSQEGLPVEKLFFGSGTQLSVL.

The sample holds a few counts of this clonotype. The chain employs TRBV4-1 and TRBJ2-1; weak D call: TRBD2 (7 bases). The CDR3 loop spans 16 amino acids. The germline V gene has CDR1 MGHRA and CDR2 YSYEKL. Trimming removed 0 bases at V and 10 bases at J, with 19 bases between. The CDR3 nucleotides are TGCGCCAGCAGCCAAGATGGGGCGGGGGCCTTTGGGGAGCAGTTCTTC. Translated: CASSQDGAGAFGEQFF.

The chain is built from TRBV5-1 and TRBJ2-5; no reliable D call. This CDR3 is built from 13 residues. The V and J ends lost 7 bases and 2 bases respectively, with 12 bases between them. The germline gives CDR1 SGHRS, CDR2 YFSETQ. The CDR3 DNA sequence: TGCGCCAGCGCGACGGCTGCTCAAGAGACCCAGTACTTC. Amino acids: CASATAAQETQYF.

This clonotype came up a few times. The genes are TRBV19 and TRBJ1-4; 10 nucleotides align to TRBD1. From germline, CDR1 is LNHDA and CDR2 SQIVND (reference sequence). CDR3 length: 14 amino acids. Trimming at V came to 8 bases and at J to 7 bases, leaving 7 bases not matched to a gene. CDR3: CASRSTGGREKLFF. The CDR3 nucleotides are TGTGCCAGTCGATCGACAGGGGGCCGTGAAAAACTGTTTTTT.

The CDR3 DNA sequence: TGCGCCAGCAGCGACGGACAGAACTATGGCTACACCTTC. Encoded protein: CASSDGQNYGYTF. The chain joins TRBV5-1 to TRBJ1-2; a weak D match, TRBD1 (6 bases). Germline-derived CDR1 and CDR2 are SGHRS and YFSETQ. The CDR3 is 13 residues long. The V and J ends lost 4 bases and 2 bases respectively, with 9 bases between them.

This clonotype has only a few counts. This chain uses TRBV2 with TRBJ1-6; possibly TRBD1 for D (5 bases). Trimming cost V 2 bases and J 9 bases, with 8 bases left between them. This CDR3 region has 13 residues. CDR1 and CDR2 (germline): SNHLY, FYNNEI. CDR3 sequence (DNA): TGTGCCAGCAGTGAACTAACAGGTTCACCCCTCCACTTT. It yields the protein CASSELTGSPLHF.

This clonotype was seen only a few times. The junction and the germline gene differ at one end; a read error may be behind it. This chain links TRBV14 with TRBJ1-2, with D perhaps TRBD1 (6 bases). Germline assignment: CDR1 SGHDN and CDR2 FVKESK. The CDR3 is made up of 17 amino acids. DNA of the CDR3: TGTGCCAGCAGCCAAAGCAGGGGCCTCCCCTTACTCTATGACTACACCTTC. It encodes CASSQSRGLPLLYDYTF.

The V and J genes are TRBV20-1 and TRBJ1-2; the D gene is possibly TRBD1 (6 bases). Trimming stripped 2 bases from V and 7 bases from J, with 11 bases between. Germline CDR1 is DFQATT and CDR2 is SNEGSKA (reference sequence). This CDR3 contains 12 residues. This CDR3 is CSARLAGAGYTF. Written as DNA, the CDR3 is TGCAGTGCTAGACTGGCGGGGGCTGGCTACACCTTC.

This sequence joins TRBV5-1 and TRBJ1-4, with 7 bases fitting TRBD1. CDR1 SGHRS and CDR2 YFSETQ come from the germline V gene. V lost 4 bases and J lost 7; bases outside the gene matches: 4. The CDR3 contains 13 residues. The CDR3 nucleotides read TGCGCCAGCAGCACGGGACAGCGTGAAAAACTGTTTTTT. Translation gives CASSTGQREKLFF.